The sequence of this T cell receptor beta chain was determined in a study of control samples from healthy donors and cancer patients. Germline V gene data show CDR1 as KGHDR and CDR2 as SFDVKD. The length of the CDR3 is 11 residues. The ends were cut back, 9 bases at V and 4 bases at J, with 8 bases in the middle. Generated by immunoSEQ multiplex PCR, the TCRdb table keeps only in-frame clones and is missing some. The sample includes around 75,000 clones, around 82% of them seen just once. This TCR was recovered from a man aged 45-65 years in good health. The rearrangement links TRBV24-1 to TRBJ1-1; unclear D gene. The sequenced sample was blood. As DNA, the CDR3 is TGTGCCACCGAGGGATCCACTGAAGCTTTCTTT. It encodes CATEGSTEAFF.